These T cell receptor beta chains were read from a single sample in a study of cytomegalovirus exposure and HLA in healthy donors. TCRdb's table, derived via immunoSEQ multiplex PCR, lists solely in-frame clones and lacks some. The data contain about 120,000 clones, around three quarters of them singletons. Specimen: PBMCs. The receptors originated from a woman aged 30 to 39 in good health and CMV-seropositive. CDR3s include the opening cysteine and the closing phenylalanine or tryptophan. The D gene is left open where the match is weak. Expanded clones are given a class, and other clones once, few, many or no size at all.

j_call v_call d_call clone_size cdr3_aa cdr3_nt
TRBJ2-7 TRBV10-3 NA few CAISVQGVEQYF TGTGCCATCAGTGTACAGGGTGTCGAGCAGTACTTC
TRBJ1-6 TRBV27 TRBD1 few CASSLYVAGQRVLGSPLHF TGTGCCAGCAGTTTATACGTTGCGGGACAGCGTGTTTTGGGTTCACCCCTCCACTTT
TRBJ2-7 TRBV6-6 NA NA CASSHPEEGNYEQYF TGTGCCAGCAGTCACCCCGAGGAGGGAAACTACGAGCAGTACTTC
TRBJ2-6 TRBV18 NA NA CASSPPSGANVLTF TGTGCCAGCTCACCACCGAGTGGGGCCAACGTCCTGACTTTC
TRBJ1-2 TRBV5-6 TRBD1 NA CASSLIRGLDYGYTF TGTGCCAGCAGCTTGATCAGGGGGCTGGACTATGGCTACACCTTC
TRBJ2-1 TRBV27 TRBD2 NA CASSLLGSGGVSNEQFF TGTGCCAGCAGTTTATTGGGCAGCGGGGGTGTGAGTAATGAGCAGTTCTTC
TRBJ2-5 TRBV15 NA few CATSRGLLTGNQETQYF TGTGCCACCAGCAGAGGCCTCCTGACTGGCAACCAAGAGACCCAGTACTTC
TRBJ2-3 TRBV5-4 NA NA CASSLGLGLEDTQYF TGTGCCAGCAGCTTGGGATTGGGGCTCGAGGATACGCAGTATTTT
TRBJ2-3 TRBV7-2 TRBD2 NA CASSRGTNADTQYF TGTGCCAGCAGCCGCGGGACTAATGCAGATACGCAGTATTTT
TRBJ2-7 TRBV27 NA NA CASSPLSPSYEQYF TGTGCCAGCAGTCCCCTTAGCCCCTCCTACGAGCAGTACTTC
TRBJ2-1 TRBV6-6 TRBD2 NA CASSDPGGLGQFF TGTGCCAGCAGCGACCCGGGGGGGCTAGGGCAGTTCTTC
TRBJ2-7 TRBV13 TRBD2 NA CASSSGLAGDYEQYF TGTGCCAGCAGCTCCGGACTAGCGGGGGACTACGAGCAGTACTTC
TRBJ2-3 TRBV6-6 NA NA CASSYSRAEDTQYF TGTGCCAGCAGTTACTCCAGGGCAGAAGATACGCAGTATTTT
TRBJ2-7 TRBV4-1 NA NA CASSWQGGEQYF TGCGCCAGCAGCTGGCAGGGAGGCGAGCAGTACTTC
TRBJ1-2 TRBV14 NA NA CASSQERGADYGYTF TGTGCCAGCAGCCAAGAGCGGGGGGCGGACTATGGCTACACCTTC
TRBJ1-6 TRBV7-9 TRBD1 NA CASRRGQGNSPLHF TGTGCCAGCAGGCGGGGACAGGGTAATTCACCCCTCCACTTT
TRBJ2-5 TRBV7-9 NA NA CASSLEGYSQGKTQYF TGTGCCAGCAGCTTAGAGGGCTACTCTCAGGGAAAGACCCAGTACTTC
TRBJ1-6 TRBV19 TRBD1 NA CASSTRDRGSPLHF TGTGCCAGTAGTACCCGGGACAGAGGATCACCCCTCCACTTT
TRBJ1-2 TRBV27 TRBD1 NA CASSPGTGVFDGYTF TGTGCCAGCAGTCCCGGGACAGGGGTTTTCGATGGCTACACCTTC
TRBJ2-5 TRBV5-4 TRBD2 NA CASRARGGEETQYF TGTGCCAGCAGGGCGCGCGGGGGTGAAGAGACCCAGTACTTC
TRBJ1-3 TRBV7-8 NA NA CASSLGTAPGNTIYF TGTGCCAGCAGCTTAGGAACAGCACCTGGAAACACCATATATTTT
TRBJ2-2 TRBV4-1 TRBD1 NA CASSNAYETGGRSGELFF TGCGCCAGCAGCAACGCCTATGAGACAGGGGGCAGGTCCGGGGAGCTGTTTTTT
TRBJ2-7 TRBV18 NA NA CASSPRGSPYEQYF TGTGCCAGCTCACCAAGGGGGTCCCCCTACGAGCAGTACTTC
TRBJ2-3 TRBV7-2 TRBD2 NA CASSSVEGGGVSDTQYF TGTGCCAGCAGCTCAGTGGAGGGCGGGGGGGTGTCAGATACGCAGTATTTT
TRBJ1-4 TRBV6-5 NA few CASSYSLGAANEKLFF TGTGCCAGCAGTTACTCTTTAGGGGCGGCTAATGAAAAACTGTTTTTT
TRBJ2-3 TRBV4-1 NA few CASSQAYGTDTQYF TGCGCCAGCAGCCAAGCCTACGGTACAGATACGCAGTATTTT
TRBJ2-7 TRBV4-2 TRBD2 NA CASSQAYLLAGGPYEQYF TGTGCCAGCAGCCAAGCCTACCTCCTAGCGGGGGGCCCCTACGAGCAGTACTTC
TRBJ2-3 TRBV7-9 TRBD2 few CASSLATAGGADTQYF TGTGCCAGCAGCTTAGCCACAGCGGGGGGTGCAGATACGCAGTATTTT
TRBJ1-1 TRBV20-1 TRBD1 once CSAMEGAGAFF TGCAGTGCTATGGAGGGGGCGGGGGCTTTCTTT
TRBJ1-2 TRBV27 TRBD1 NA CASKTSGGYGYTF TGTGCCAGCAAAACTTCAGGGGGTTATGGCTACACCTTC
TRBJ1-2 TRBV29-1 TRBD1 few CSAEPGTGDYGYTF TGCAGCGCCGAACCCGGGACAGGCGACTATGGCTACACCTTC
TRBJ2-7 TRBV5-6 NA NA CASSLVGLTYEQYF TGTGCCAGCAGCTTGGTGGGGCTTACCTACGAGCAGTACTTC
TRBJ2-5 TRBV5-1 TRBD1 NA CASSWTGRQETQYF TGCGCCAGCAGCTGGACAGGGCGGCAAGAGACCCAGTACTTC
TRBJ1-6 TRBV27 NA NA CASSSPTGTLHF TGTGCCAGCAGTTCACCCACAGGGACCCTCCACTTT
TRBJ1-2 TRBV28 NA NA CASSSGGWILATF TGTGCCAGCAGTTCTGGGGGCTGGATTTTGGCCACCTTC
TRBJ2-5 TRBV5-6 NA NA CASSPRQRLGETQYF TGTGCCAGCAGCCCCAGACAGCGCCTAGGTGAGACCCAGTACTTC
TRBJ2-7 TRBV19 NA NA CASSAPGYRAFYEQYF TGTGCCAGTAGTGCGCCCGGCTACAGGGCCTTTTACGAGCAGTACTTC
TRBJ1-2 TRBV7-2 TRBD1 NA CASSLVAGGYYGYTF TGTGCCAGCAGCTTAGTGGCAGGGGGGTACTATGGCTACACCTTC
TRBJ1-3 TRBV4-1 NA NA CASSQQVISGNTIYF TGCGCCAGCAGCCAGCAGGTAATCTCTGGAAACACCATATATTTT
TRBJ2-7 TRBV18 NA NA CASSPPGGRQSYEQYF TGTGCCAGCTCACCACCGGGGGGTCGCCAATCCTACGAGCAGTACTTC
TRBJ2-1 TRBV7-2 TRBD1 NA CASSVTGSSYNEQFF TGTGCCAGCAGCGTGACAGGGAGCTCCTACAATGAGCAGTTCTTC
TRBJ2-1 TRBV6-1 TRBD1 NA CASSEAHWTGRENEQFF TGTGCCAGCAGTGAAGCGCATTGGACAGGGAGAGAAAATGAGCAGTTCTTC
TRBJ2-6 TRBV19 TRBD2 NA CATAAGGAGANVLTF TGTGCCACCGCGGCGGGGGGCGCTGGGGCCAACGTCCTGACTTTC
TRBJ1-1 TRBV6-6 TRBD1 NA CASRPGTDNEAFF TGTGCCAGCAGACCCGGGACAGATAATGAAGCTTTCTTT
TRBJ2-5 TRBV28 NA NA CASSPGQLGTQYF TGTGCCAGCAGTCCCGGACAGTTGGGGACCCAGTACTTC
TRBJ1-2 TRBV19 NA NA CASSTDRIYGYTF TGTGCCAGTAGCACAGACAGAATCTATGGCTACACCTTC
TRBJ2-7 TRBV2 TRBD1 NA CASSEAEGTGSYEQYF TGTGCCAGCAGTGAAGCTGAAGGGACAGGGTCCTACGAGCAGTACTTC
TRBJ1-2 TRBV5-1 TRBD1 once CASSLDGTGGRYTF TGCGCCAGCAGCTTGGACGGGACAGGGGGTCGCTACACCTTC
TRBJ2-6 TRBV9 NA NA CASSPRASGANVLTF TGTGCCAGCAGCCCGAGGGCCTCTGGGGCCAACGTCCTGACTTTC
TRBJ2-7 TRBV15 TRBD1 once CATSRDRGPNEQYF TGTGCCACCAGCAGAGACAGGGGGCCTAACGAGCAGTACTTC
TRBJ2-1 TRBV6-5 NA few CASSYLNEQFF TGTGCCAGCAGTTACCTCAATGAGCAGTTCTTC
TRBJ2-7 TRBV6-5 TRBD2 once CASTTARGGPREQYF TGTGCCAGCACGACGGCTCGGGGGGGCCCGAGAGAGCAGTACTTC
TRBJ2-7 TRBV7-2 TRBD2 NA CASSFLPGLAGPGEQYF TGTGCCAGCAGCTTTTTACCAGGACTAGCGGGCCCGGGGGAGCAGTACTTC
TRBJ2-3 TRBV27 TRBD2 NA CASSIGGGDTQYF TGTGCCAGCAGTATCGGGGGGGGCGATACGCAGTATTTT
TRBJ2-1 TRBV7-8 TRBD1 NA CASSWGDRGPYNEQFF TGTGCCAGCAGCTGGGGGGACAGGGGGCCCTACAATGAGCAGTTCTTC
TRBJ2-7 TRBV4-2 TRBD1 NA CASSQGPLRGHNEQYF TGTGCCAGCAGCCAAGGACCCCTCAGGGGGCACAACGAGCAGTACTTC
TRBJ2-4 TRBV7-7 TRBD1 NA CASSLTTGNIQYF TGTGCCAGCAGCTTAACGACAGGGAACATTCAGTACTTC